The 24 T cell receptor beta chains below were found in one sample sequenced in a study of CD8 T cells in ankylosing spondylitis. TCRdb analysed the 5' RACE reads with MiXCR anew, one entry per CDR3 protein. Of 200,000 or so distinct CDR3 sequences in the sample, around 13% were seen once. The specimen was blood, either unsorted or a sorted T cell fraction (not recorded which). The receptor source for this set is a female donor with ankylosing spondylitis or in good health (not recorded which).

Turning to this clonotype: The junction does not match germline at one end; this may be a read error. The genes are TRBV5-6 and TRBJ2-1, with 10 bases identical to TRBD2. Per germline, CDR1 SGHDT and CDR2 YYEEEE. This CDR3 comprises 15 residues. This chain's CDR3 is CANSLLTSGYNEQFF. The CDR3 DNA follows: TGTGCCAACAGCTTGCTGACTAGCGGGTACAATGAGCAGTTCTTC.

This clonotype occurred many times. The J gene is TRBJ2-1, the V gene TRBV4-3; D call uncertain. The CDR3 sequence is 17 residues long. Germline V lookup: CDR1 LGHNA, CDR2 YSLEER. The germline V and J ends were trimmed by 4 bases and 0 bases, with 16 bases remaining between them. The CDR3 protein is CASSPTWQSISYNEQFF. CDR3 DNA: TGCGCCAGCAGCCCAACGTGGCAGAGTATCTCCTACAATGAGCAGTTCTTC.

The genes are TRBV7-2 and TRBJ1-1, with no clear D. CDR1 is SGHTA, CDR2 FQGNSA, per germline. V lost 5 bases to trimming and J lost 2 bases, with 12 bases between them. This CDR3 comprises 14 residues. The CDR3 here is CASSLTTGNTEAFF. DNA for the CDR3: TGTGCCAGCAGCCTCACCACGGGTAACACTGAAGCTTTCTTT.

The chain employs TRBV12-3 or TRBV12-4 and TRBJ2-2, with 7 bases identical to TRBD2. Losses at the gene ends were 8 bases for V and 7 bases for J; bases not matched to a gene: 16. The length of the CDR3 is 16 residues. Here the CDR3 reads CASAGAGVLNGGELFF. In DNA, the CDR3 is TGTGCCAGCGCTGGGGCGGGAGTTCTGAATGGCGGGGAGCTGTTTTTT.

This clonotype turned up a few times. V is TRBV6-2 or TRBV6-3 and J is TRBJ2-1, with TRBD1 matching 10 bases. The CDR3 length is 14 residues. CDR1 is MNHEY and CDR2 is SVGEGT in the germline V gene. The trim removed 8 bases at V and 7 bases at J, leaving 8 bases unmatched. CDR3 DNA: TGTGCCAGCCGAAGGACAGGGGGTTTGAATGAGCAGTTCTTC. Protein: CASRRTGGLNEQFF.

There are many counts of this clonotype. The genes are TRBV29-1 and TRBJ1-1, with a possible D match to TRBD1 (5 bases). The germline gives CDR1 SQVTM, CDR2 ANQGSEA. V lost 6 bases to trimming and J lost 1 base, with 12 bases between them. CDR3 length equals 13 residues. The DNA of the CDR3 is TGCAGCGTCACCGGGACGGCGAACACTGAAGCTTTCTTT. This codes for CSVTGTANTEAFF.

This clonotype was observed many times. CDR3 DNA: TGCAGTGCTAGATCGATGGGGGAGGCGGGGAACACTGAAGCTTTCTTT. This encodes CSARSMGEAGNTEAFF. V is TRBV20-1 and J is TRBJ1-1; TRBD1 might be the D (5 bases). Germline values: CDR1 DFQATT, CDR2 SNEGSKA (reference sequence). This CDR3 has 16 residues. V gave up 2 bases and J gave up 1 base, with 17 bases separating them.

This clonotype was observed at least ten times. The chain recombines TRBV5-1 with TRBJ1-2, with D unclear. Germline CDR1 is SGHRS and CDR2 is YFSETQ. This CDR3 is 15 amino acids long. V lost 1 base and J 10 bases, leaving 20 bases between the germline ends. In DNA form, the CDR3 reads TGCGCCAGCAGCTTGCTCTCCACGGCTGATGGGAACTACACCTTC. This sequence encodes CASSLLSTADGNYTF.

CDR3 DNA: TGCAGCGGGACCACTAGCGGGACAGGCAATGAGCAGTTCTTC. It codes for CSGTTSGTGNEQFF. V usage is TRBV29-1 and J usage is TRBJ2-1; 10 nucleotides agree with TRBD2. The CDR3 has 14 residues. Germline V gene lookup returns CDR1 SQVTM and CDR2 ANQGSEA. V shed 7 bases and J 6 bases; nucleotides not matched to a gene: 9.

This clonotype is a singleton in its sample. A read error may explain this, as a much larger clone is one base away. Here the CDR3 reads CASSQDGFGRVPYEQYF. CDR3 DNA sequence: TGCGCCAGCAGCCAAGATGGTTTCGGACGAGTGCCCTACGAGCAGTACTTC. This chain joins TRBV4-1 and TRBJ2-7; D is unresolved. There are 17 residues in the CDR3. Germline assignment: CDR1 MGHRA and CDR2 YSYEKL. With 0 bases removed from V and 2 bases from J, the gap between germline ends came to 17 bases.

Many counts were recorded for this clonotype. The V and J genes are TRBV5-6 and TRBJ1-4; D perhaps matches TRBD1 (5 bases). The germline gives CDR1 SGHDT, CDR2 YYEEEE. The CDR3 spans 15 residues. Trimming took 4 bases from V and 8 from J, leaving 18 bases between them. The CDR3 region has the DNA TGTGCCAGCAGCAAAACCGGGACCCAGGGCGAAAAACTGTTTTTT. Residues: CASSKTGTQGEKLFF. Full variable domain (rest looked up from reference TRBV5-6 and TRBJ1-4): DAGVTQSPTHLIKTRGQQVTLRCSPKSGHDTVSWYQQALGQGPQFIFQYYEEEERQRGNFPDRFSGHQFPNYSSELNVNALLLGDSALYLCASSKTGTQGEKLFFGSGTQLSVL.

This clonotype has a count of ten or more. This chain joins TRBV9 and TRBJ2-5, with 8 bases that match TRBD1. The CDR3 covers 15 residues. Germline-derived CDR1 and CDR2 are SGDLS and YYNGEE. The V segment lost 8 bases and the J segment 5 bases; nucleotides outside the gene matches: 14. CDR3 DNA: TGTGCCAGTAATCAGGGACCAGGGGGCCGGGAGACCCAGTACTTC. Translating gives CASNQGPGGRETQYF.

This clonotype was recorded at least ten times. The chain uses TRBV28 and TRBJ2-7; no definite D call. Germline V CDR1 and CDR2: MDHEN, SYDVKM. V lost 8 bases to trimming and J lost 1 base, with 12 bases between them. The CDR3 extends over 13 amino acids. CDR3 region: CASADGPSYEQYF. CDR3 coding DNA: TGTGCCAGCGCCGATGGGCCGTCCTACGAGCAGTACTTC. Full variable domain (rest looked up from reference TRBV28 and TRBJ2-7): DVKVTQSSRYLVKRTGEKVFLECVQDMDHENMFWYRQDPGLGLRLIYFSYDVKMKEKGDIPEGYSVSREKKERFSLILESASTNQTSMYLCASADGPSYEQYFGPGTRLTVT.

This clonotype was seen repeatedly, ten times or more. The rearrangement joins TRBV20-1 to TRBJ2-1, with 7 nucleotides matching TRBD2. The CDR3 spans 13 residues. CDR1 DFQATT and CDR2 SNEGSKA come from the germline V gene (reference sequence). V shed 4 bases and J 5 bases; nucleotides not matched to a gene: 5. CDR3 region: CSAMGRAHNEQFF. CDR3 coding DNA: TGCAGTGCTATGGGGAGGGCCCACAATGAGCAGTTCTTC.

Only a few counts were recorded for this clonotype. The chain recombines TRBV12-3 or TRBV12-4 with TRBJ1-2; TRBD1 agrees at 7 bases. This CDR3 has 13 residues. The junction had 8 bases not matched to a gene; V was cut back by 6 bases and J by 7 bases. CDR3 sequence (DNA): TGTGCCAGCAGCCCAGGGCCAGGGGGTGGCTACACCTTC. It codes for CASSPGPGGGYTF.

In its sample, this clonotype was seen many times. The chain carries TRBV12-3 or TRBV12-4 and TRBJ2-6; D is unclear. V lost 1 base and J lost 0, with 4 bases in between. This CDR3 is 15 amino acids long. CDR3: CASSLVDSGANVLTF. The CDR3 DNA is TGTGCCAGCAGTTTAGTGGACTCTGGGGCCAACGTCCTGACTTTC.

The chain combines TRBV11-2 with TRBJ2-4; D not resolved. Trimming pared 3 bases from V and 2 bases from J, leaving 20 bases between. The CDR3 covers 18 residues. In germline, CDR1 is SGHAT, CDR2 FQNNGV. For the CDR3, the DNA is TGTGCCAGCAGCTTCCCCCGATCGGAGTCTAGTACCAAAAACATTCAGTACTTC. It specifies CASSFPRSESSTKNIQYF.

This clonotype has more than one count but fewer than ten. The rearrangement joins TRBV12-3 or TRBV12-4 to TRBJ2-7, with 12 bases lining up with TRBD2. Trimming removed 6 bases from V and 1 base from J; junction bases left unmatched: 7. This CDR3 contains 16 residues. The CDR3 nucleotides read TGTGCCAGCAGCCGGACTAGCGGGGTCAAATCCTACGAGCAGTACTTC. Its translation: CASSRTSGVKSYEQYF.

This clonotype appeared many times. V and J are TRBV7-8 and TRBJ1-6; no definite D call. V shed 5 bases and J shed 0 bases, with 17 bases lying between them. This CDR3 is 18 amino acids long. Looked up from germline, CDR1 is SGHVS and CDR2 is FQNEAQ. The CDR3 DNA reads TGTGCCAGCAGCCCTACAGTCTTATCGAGCTCCTATAATTCACCCCTCCACTTT. It codes for CASSPTVLSSSYNSPLHF. The variable domain in full, with the rest retrieved from reference TRBV7-8 and TRBJ1-6, is GAGVSQSPRYKVAKRGQDVALRCDPISGHVSLFWYQQALGQGPEFLTYFQNEAQLDKSGLPSDRFFAERPEGSVSTLKIQRTQQEDSAVYLCASSPTVLSSSYNSPLHFGNGTRLTVT.

The chain carries TRBV27 and TRBJ2-7; 8 nucleotides align to TRBD1. J was trimmed by 7 bases and V by 7 bases; bases with no gene match: 12. The germline V gene has CDR1 MNHEY and CDR2 SMNVEV (reference sequence). This CDR3 region has 14 residues. The CDR3 is CASTRLTGAREQYF. CDR3 nucleotide sequence: TGTGCCAGCACCCGACTGACAGGGGCGCGGGAGCAGTACTTC.

This clonotype has a handful of counts. This chain joins TRBV7-2 and TRBJ1-2; weak D call: TRBD1 (6 bases). CDR1 is SGHTA and CDR2 is FQGNSA in the germline V gene. The CDR3 runs to 17 residues. Trimming left V 5 bases short and J 0 bases short, with 19 bases between. CDR3 DNA sequence: TGTGCCAGCAGCCCGGGCGGGGGGCGCAAAGCTAACTATGGCTACACCTTC. It encodes CASSPGGGRKANYGYTF.

This clonotype has only a few counts. This chain links TRBV5-1 with TRBJ2-5; D remains unclear. V was trimmed by 3 bases and J by 2 bases, leaving 8 bases between them. The V gene's germline CDR1 is SGHRS and CDR2 YFSETQ. The CDR3 has 13 residues. The CDR3 loop is CASSSRPQETQYF. The CDR3, as DNA: TGCGCCAGCAGCTCCCGGCCACAAGAGACCCAGTACTTC.

This clonotype was detected many times. The chain employs TRBV6-2 or TRBV6-3 and TRBJ2-5; a weak D match, TRBD2 (5 bases). The germline V gene encodes CDR1 MNHEY and CDR2 SVGEGT. Trimming left V 8 bases short and J 5 bases short, with 18 bases between. The CDR3 is 14 residues long. CDR3 DNA: TGTGCCAGCTTTACGGGATACAGAGGGGAGACCCAGTACTTC. Its translation is CASFTGYRGETQYF.

To note about this clonotype: A read error may be the cause here, since a much bigger clone is one base away. The gene calls are TRBV28 and TRBJ2-1; D gene unclear. V lost 6 bases to trimming and J lost 2 bases, with 5 bases between them. Germline-derived CDR1 and CDR2 are MDHEN and SYDVKM. The CDR3 is 12 amino acids. The chain's CDR3 is CASRGTYNEQFF. For the CDR3, the DNA is TGTGCCAGCAGGGGAACCTACAATGAGCAGTTCTTC.